The 23 T cell receptor beta chains listed next were all sequenced from one sample in a study of control samples from healthy donors and cancer patients. The data were produced by immunoSEQ multiplex PCR, yet TCRdb's version contains in-frame clones alone and is incomplete. Listed are about 200,000 clones; more than 2% falls within the top ten. The source material was blood. The receptors derive from a woman aged 25 to 39 in good health.

The chain joins TRBV20-1 to TRBJ2-1, with 11 positions matching TRBD2. Germline V CDR1 and CDR2: DFQATT, SNEGSKA (reference sequence). V gave up 3 bases and J gave up 0 bases; unmatched junction bases: 16. There are 20 residues in the CDR3. The CDR3: CSASGQGLAGGGSSYNEQFF. The CDR3, as DNA: TGCAGTGCTAGTGGTCAGGGGCTAGCGGGGGGCGGTAGCTCCTACAATGAGCAGTTCTTC.

The CDR3 DNA is TGTGCCAGCCGAGTTCCAAGGGGTGGCAATCAGCCCCAGCATTTT. It is translated as CASRVPRGGNQPQHF. The chain uses TRBV28 and TRBJ1-5; a possible D gene is TRBD1 (5 bases). Germline-derived CDR1 and CDR2 are MDHEN and SYDVKM. Trimming removed 8 bases at V and 2 bases at J, with 16 bases between. The CDR3 length is 15 residues.

On this clone: Other DNA sequences within the sample encode an identical CDR3. CDR3: CATSREREGTQYF. CDR3 DNA sequence: TGTGCCACCAGCAGAGAGAGGGAAGGGACCCAGTACTTC. The chain joins TRBV15 to TRBJ2-5; TRBD2 is a possible D gene (5 bases). Germline CDR1 reads LNHNV; CDR2 reads YYDKDF (reference sequence). The CDR3 consists of 13 residues. V shed 0 bases and J shed 7 bases, with 9 bases lying between them.

The chain links TRBV27 to TRBJ1-4, with D tentatively TRBD1 (5 bases). This CDR3 comprises 15 residues. Trimming left V 3 bases short and J 7 bases short, with 15 bases between. Germline-derived CDR1 and CDR2 are MNHEY and SMNVEV (reference sequence). The CDR3 DNA sequence: TGTGCCAGCAGTTTGGGGGGGGGAGGAGGTGAAAAACTGTTTTTT. This codes for CASSLGGGGGEKLFF.

The rearrangement uses TRBV28 and TRBJ1-2, with 7 positions matching TRBD1. CDR1 MDHEN and CDR2 SYDVKM come from the germline V gene. Losses at the gene ends were 6 bases for V and 8 bases for J; bases not matched to a gene: 9. This CDR3 has 13 residues. The CDR3 DNA sequence: TGTGCCAGCAGGCCAACAGGGGTAAGAGGCTACACCTTC. Translating it yields CASRPTGVRGYTF.

The V gene is TRBV14, the J gene TRBJ1-2, with unresolved D. CDR3 length: 12 amino acids. Germline CDR1 reads SGHDN; CDR2 reads FVKESK. Trimming took 4 bases from V and 5 from J, leaving 8 bases between them. The CDR3 sequence is CASSLTRYGYTF. In DNA form, the CDR3 reads TGTGCCAGCAGCCTAACACGATATGGCTACACCTTC.

The chain links TRBV19 to TRBJ1-1; 7 bases line up with TRBD1. The CDR3 covers 14 residues. Germline V CDR1 and CDR2: LNHDA, SQIVND (reference sequence). Losses at the gene ends were 5 bases for V and 6 bases for J; bases not matched to a gene: 9. The CDR3 DNA is TGTGCCAGTAGTCCCTACGGAGACAGGGCTGAAGCTTTCTTT. This translates into CASSPYGDRAEAFF.

The chain combines TRBV13 with TRBJ1-4; no definite D call. The length of the CDR3 is 14 residues. Germline loops: CDR1 PRHDT, CDR2 FYEKMQ (reference sequence). V was trimmed by 3 bases and J by 2 bases, leaving 7 bases between them. CDR3 region: CASSFSDTNEKLFF. CDR3 sequence (DNA): TGTGCCAGCAGCTTCTCAGATACTAATGAAAAACTGTTTTTT.

The chain couples TRBV5-4 to TRBJ1-5; 11 bases fit TRBD1. J gave up 6 bases and V 3 bases, and 8 bases lay outside the gene matches. This CDR3 has 16 amino acids. Per germline, CDR1 SGHNT and CDR2 YYREEE (reference sequence). The CDR3 bases are TGTGCCAGCAGCTCCGGGACAGGGGGGGTAAGTCAGCCCCAGCATTTT. Its translation is CASSSGTGGVSQPQHF.

This rearrangement joins TRBV6-5 to TRBJ1-1; possibly TRBD1 for D (5 bases). The CDR3 extends over 14 amino acids. Germline loops: CDR1 MNHEY, CDR2 SVGAGI. Trimming shortened V by 4 bases and J by 1 base, and 10 bases separated the two germline ends. CDR3 sequence (DNA): TGTGCCAGCAGTTGGCAGGGTGAGAACACTGAAGCTTTCTTT. This encodes CASSWQGENTEAFF.

The J gene is TRBJ2-2, the V gene TRBV12-3 or TRBV12-4, with no clear D. The CDR3 runs 12 residues. V was cut by 2 bases and J by 5 bases, with 3 bases left in between. The CDR3 spells CASSLTTGELFF. The CDR3 DNA is TGTGCCAGCAGTTTAACTACCGGGGAGCTGTTTTTT.

The chain combines TRBV10-1 with TRBJ2-3; 8 nucleotides line up with TRBD2. Germline CDR1 and CDR2: WNHNN and SYGVQD (reference sequence). This CDR3 comprises 14 residues. The junction had 6 bases not matched to a gene; V was cut back by 5 bases and J by 5 bases. The CDR3 DNA sequence: TGCGCCAGCAGTAATAGCGGGGCAGGAGATACGCAGTATTTT. Its protein is CASSNSGAGDTQYF.

The rearrangement uses TRBV6-1 and TRBJ1-4, with D hard to call. Germline-derived CDR1 and CDR2 are MNHNS and SASEGT. The CDR3 consists of 17 residues. Trimming stripped 1 base from V and 1 base from J, with 13 bases between. The CDR3 is CASSEEWGWGTNEKLFF. CDR3 DNA: TGTGCCAGCAGTGAAGAGTGGGGATGGGGAACTAATGAAAAACTGTTTTTT.

The chain couples TRBV2 to TRBJ2-1; D possibly matches TRBD1 or TRBD2 (5 bases each). The CDR3 loop spans 16 amino acids. The germline gives CDR1 SNHLY, CDR2 FYNNEI. The V end lost 5 bases, the J end lost 0 bases, and 14 bases lay between the germline ends. DNA for the CDR3: TGTGCCAGCAGTTTCCCCGGGGCTAGCTCCTACAATGAGCAGTTCTTC. Translating it yields CASSFPGASSYNEQFF. Using reference TRBV2 and TRBJ2-1 for the parts outside the CDR3, the full variable domain is EPEVTQTPSHQVTQMGQEVILRCVPISNHLYFYWYRQILGQKVEFLVSFYNNEISEKSEIFDDQFSVERPDGSNFTLKIRSTKLEDSAMYFCASSFPGASSYNEQFFGPGTRLTVL.

The chain joins TRBV5-1 to TRBJ1-5, with D unresolved. The germline V and J ends were trimmed by 5 bases and 0 bases, with 12 bases remaining between them. This CDR3 has 15 amino acids. Per the germline V gene, CDR1 is SGHRS and CDR2 is YFSETQ. The CDR3 sequence is CASREGPNSNQPQHF. The CDR3 nucleotides read TGCGCCAGCAGGGAGGGCCCAAATAGCAATCAGCCCCAGCATTTT. Combining the CDR3 with reference TRBV5-1 and TRBJ1-5 gives the whole variable domain KAGVTQTPRYLIKTRGQQVTLSCSPISGHRSVSWYQQTPGQGLQFLFEYFSETQRNKGNFPGRFSGRQFSNSRSEMNVSTLELGDSALYLCASREGPNSNQPQHFGDGTRLSIL.

The chain joins TRBV12-3 or TRBV12-4 to TRBJ1-5; D not resolved. V was cut by 5 bases and J by 8 bases, with 13 bases left in between. This CDR3 spans 13 amino acids. The CDR3, as DNA: TGTGCCAGCAGTCGGACCTTAACGGAGCCCCAGCATTTT. Translation gives CASSRTLTEPQHF.

The genes are TRBV28 and TRBJ1-2; a possible D gene is TRBD1 (6 bases). Trimming pared 6 bases from V and 1 base from J, leaving 15 bases between. The CDR3 has 15 amino acids. CDR1 is MDHEN, CDR2 SYDVKM, per germline. The CDR3 DNA is TGTGCCAGCAGCAAGAGGGGGGCTGGTAACTATGGCTACACCTTC. Protein product: CASSKRGAGNYGYTF.

The chain has TRBV6-6 and TRBJ1-1, with 7 bases fitting TRBD1. Trimming cost V 0 bases and J 7 bases; bases outside gene matches: 8. Germline V lookup: CDR1 MNHNY, CDR2 SVGAGI (reference sequence). The CDR3 is 15 residues long. In DNA, the CDR3 is TGTGCCAGCAGTTACTCGAGGGACAGTAACTTTGAAGCTTTCTTT. Residues: CASSYSRDSNFEAFF.

V usage is TRBV19 and J usage is TRBJ1-1; D is ambiguous. Per the germline V gene, CDR1 is LNHDA and CDR2 is SQIVND (reference sequence). V dropped 5 bases and J dropped 0 bases, with 7 bases sitting between them. The CDR3 sequence is 13 residues long. DNA for the CDR3: TGTGCCAGTAGTTACGGGGTGAACACTGAAGCTTTCTTT. It codes for CASSYGVNTEAFF.

This chain uses TRBV18 with TRBJ1-4, with unresolved D. The CDR3 length is 13 residues. Germline V gene sequence: CDR1 KGHSH, CDR2 LQKENI. Trimming removed 2 bases at V and 8 bases at J, with 9 bases between. The CDR3 region is CASSPGVIEKLFF. The CDR3 nucleotides are TGTGCCAGCTCACCAGGAGTAATCGAAAAACTGTTTTTT.

This sequence joins TRBV30 and TRBJ2-5, with D possibly TRBD2 on 6 matching bases. Germline V gives CDR1 GTSNPN, CDR2 SVGIG (reference sequence). V was pared by 2 bases and J by 6 bases, with 16 bases between. The length of the CDR3 is 14 residues. The DNA of the CDR3 is TGTGCCTGGAGTTTTGGGCGGGGTTCTAAGACCCAGTACTTC. This translates into CAWSFGRGSKTQYF.

V is TRBV27 and J is TRBJ2-7, with 9 positions matching TRBD1. CDR3 length equals 15 residues. The ends lost 2 bases at V and 3 bases at J; junction bases unmatched: 5. The germline V gene encodes CDR1 MNHEY and CDR2 SMNVEV (reference sequence). The CDR3 reads CASSLTGQGIYEQYF. The CDR3 bases are TGTGCCAGCAGTTTAACTGGACAGGGGATCTACGAGCAGTACTTC.

The chain couples TRBV29-1 to TRBJ1-4; a weak D match, TRBD1 (5 bases). The CDR3 has 11 amino acids. Germline-derived CDR1 and CDR2 are SQVTM and ANQGSEA. Trimming removed 7 bases from V and 12 bases from J, with 15 bases in between. The CDR3 nucleotides read TGCAGCGCCTCGCGGGGGAGGGAACTGTTTTTT. Encoded protein: CSASRGRELFF.